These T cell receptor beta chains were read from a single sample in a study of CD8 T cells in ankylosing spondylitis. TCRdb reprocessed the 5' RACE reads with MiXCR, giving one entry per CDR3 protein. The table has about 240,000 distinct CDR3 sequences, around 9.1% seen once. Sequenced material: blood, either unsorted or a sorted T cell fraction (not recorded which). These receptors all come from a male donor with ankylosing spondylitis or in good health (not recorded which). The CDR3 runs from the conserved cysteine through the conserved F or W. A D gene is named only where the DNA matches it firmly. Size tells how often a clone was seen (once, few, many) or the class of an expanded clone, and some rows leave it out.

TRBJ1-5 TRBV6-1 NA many TGTGCCAGCAGTGAGTTCCCCCAAAGCAATCAGCCCCAGCATTTT CASSEFPQSNQPQHF
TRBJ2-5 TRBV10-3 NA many TGTGCCATCAGTGATAGCGGAAAAGAGACCCAGTACTTC CAISDSGKETQYF
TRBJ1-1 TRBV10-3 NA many TGTGCCATCAGTGCGCCGGGACGACAAAAGTGGGCTTTCTTT CAISAPGRQKWAFF
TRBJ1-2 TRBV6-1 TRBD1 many TGTGCCAGCAGACCGGACCAAGGCAGGGGGCGGAGGGGCTACACCTTC CASRPDQGRGRRGYTF
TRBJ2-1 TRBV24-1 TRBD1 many TGTGCCACCAGAGTGACAGGGGGGAATGAGCAGTTCTTC CATRVTGGNEQFF
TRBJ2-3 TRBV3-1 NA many TGTGCCAGCAGCCAATGGGTCAGGGAGACAGATACGCAGTATTTT CASSQWVRETDTQYF
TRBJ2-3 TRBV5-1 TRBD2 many TGCGCCAGCAGCCTTCGGACTAGCGCCCGGGCAGATACGCAGTATTTT CASSLRTSARADTQYF
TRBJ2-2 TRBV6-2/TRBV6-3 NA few TGTGCCAGCAGCGGACGGCTGAACACCGGGGAGCTGTTTTTT CASSGRLNTGELFF
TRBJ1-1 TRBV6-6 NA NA TGTGCCTCTCGGGCGAATATGAACACTGAAGCTTTCTTT CASRANMNTEAFF
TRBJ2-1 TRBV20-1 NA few TGCAGTGCTAGAGACCGCAGGAAAGGACGGGACTCTCTTAATGAGCAGTTCTTC CSARDRRKGRDSLNEQFF
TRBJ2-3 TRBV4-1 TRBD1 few TGCGCCAGCAGCCAAGGATCGGGACAGGGGCTCCGCACAGATACGCAGTATTTT CASSQGSGQGLRTDTQYF
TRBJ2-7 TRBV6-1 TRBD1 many TGTGCCAGCTCCAAAGGACAGGGTCCATCGGACGAGCAGTACTTC CASSKGQGPSDEQYF
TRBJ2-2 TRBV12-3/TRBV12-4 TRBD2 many TGTGCCAGCACCCCGGGACTAGCGGCCGCGAACACCGGGGAGCTGTTTTTT CASTPGLAAANTGELFF
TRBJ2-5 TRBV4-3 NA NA TGCGCCAGCAGCCAAGGAATCCCCTTAACCGGAGAGACCCAGTACTTC CASSQGIPLTGETQYF
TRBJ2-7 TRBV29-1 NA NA TGCAGCGTTGAGGGAAGGGGGAGCGAGCAGTACTTC CSVEGRGSEQYF
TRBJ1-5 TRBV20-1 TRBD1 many TGCAGTGCTAGACATCAGGGACAGGGCAATCAGCCCCAGCATTTT CSARHQGQGNQPQHF
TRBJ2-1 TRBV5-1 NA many TGCGCCAGCAGCCCGCCCTCCCACAGCTCCTTCTACAATGAGCAGTTCTTC CASSPPSHSSFYNEQFF
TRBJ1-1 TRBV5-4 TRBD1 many TGTGCCAGCGGGGGTAGGGGACAGGACCACATGAACACTGAAGCTTTCTTT CASGGRGQDHMNTEAFF
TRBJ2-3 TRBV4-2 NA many TGTGCCAGCAGCCAAGATCTGCGGCTACCGAGCACAGATACGCAGTATTTT CASSQDLRLPSTDTQYF
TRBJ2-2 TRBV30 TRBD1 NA TGTGCCTGGAGTGTGGGGACAGGGGACGGGGCGCTGTTTTTT CAWSVGTGDGALFF
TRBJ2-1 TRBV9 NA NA TGTGCCAGCTGCCCCCAGGCCTCTCTAAGCTCCTACAATGAGCAGTTCTTC CASCPQASLSSYNEQFF
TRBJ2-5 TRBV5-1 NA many TGCGCCAGCAGTACTGGAATGGAGACCCAGTACTTC CASSTGMETQYF
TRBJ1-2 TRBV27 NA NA TGTGCCAGCAGCCCCCCGCGGGGTAATGGGGGCTACACCTTC CASSPPRGNGGYTF
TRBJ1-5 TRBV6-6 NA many TGTGCCAGCAGTTACAGAAGCAATCAGCCCCAGCATTTT CASSYRSNQPQHF
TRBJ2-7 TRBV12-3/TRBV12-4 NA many TGTGCCAGCAGTTTATCAGGGGATACCTCCTACGAGCAGTACTTC CASSLSGDTSYEQYF
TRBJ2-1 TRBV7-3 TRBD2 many TGTGCCAGCGGGACTAGCACCTACAATGAGCAGTTCTTC CASGTSTYNEQFF
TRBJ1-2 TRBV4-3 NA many TGCGCCAGCAGCCAAGTAGATCCCGGGGAGGTGGGCTACACCTTC CASSQVDPGEVGYTF
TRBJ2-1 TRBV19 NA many TGTGCCAGTAGGGCACTCTCGGGGAAGAATGAGCAGTTCTTC CASRALSGKNEQFF
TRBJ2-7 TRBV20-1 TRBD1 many TGCAGTGCGCAAACCACAGGGGCCTACGAGCAGTACTTC CSAQTTGAYEQYF
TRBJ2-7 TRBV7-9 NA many TGTGCCAGCAGCTTAACATGGGTAGATGAGCAGTACTTC CASSLTWVDEQYF